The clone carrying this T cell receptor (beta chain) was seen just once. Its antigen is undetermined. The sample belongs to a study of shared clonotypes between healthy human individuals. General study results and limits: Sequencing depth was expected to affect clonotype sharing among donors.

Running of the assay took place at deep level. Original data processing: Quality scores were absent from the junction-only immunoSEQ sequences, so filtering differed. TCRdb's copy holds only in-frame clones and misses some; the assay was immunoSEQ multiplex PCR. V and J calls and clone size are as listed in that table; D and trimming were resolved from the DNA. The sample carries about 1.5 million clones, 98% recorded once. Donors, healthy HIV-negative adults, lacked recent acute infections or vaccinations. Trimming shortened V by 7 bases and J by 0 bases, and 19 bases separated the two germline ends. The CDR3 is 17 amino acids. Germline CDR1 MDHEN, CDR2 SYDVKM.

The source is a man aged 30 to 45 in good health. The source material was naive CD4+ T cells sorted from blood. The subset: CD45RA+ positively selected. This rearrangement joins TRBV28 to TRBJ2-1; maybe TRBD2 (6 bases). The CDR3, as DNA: TGTGCCAGCAAGACTTATAGCGGCCAGAGCTCCTACAATGAGCAGTTCTTC. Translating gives CASKTYSGQSSYNEQFF.